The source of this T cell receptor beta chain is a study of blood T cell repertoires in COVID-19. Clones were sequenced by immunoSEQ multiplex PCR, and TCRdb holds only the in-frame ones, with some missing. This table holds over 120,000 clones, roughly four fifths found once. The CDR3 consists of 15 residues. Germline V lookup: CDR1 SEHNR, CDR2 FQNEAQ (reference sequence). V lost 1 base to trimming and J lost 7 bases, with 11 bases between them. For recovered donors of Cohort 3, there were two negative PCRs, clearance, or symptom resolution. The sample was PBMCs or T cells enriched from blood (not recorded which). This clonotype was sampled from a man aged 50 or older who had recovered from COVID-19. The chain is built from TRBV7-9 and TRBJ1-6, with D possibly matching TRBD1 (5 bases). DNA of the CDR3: TGTGCCAGCAGCTTAGAAGGGGTAGGAAATTCACCCCTCCACTTT. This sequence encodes CASSLEGVGNSPLHF.